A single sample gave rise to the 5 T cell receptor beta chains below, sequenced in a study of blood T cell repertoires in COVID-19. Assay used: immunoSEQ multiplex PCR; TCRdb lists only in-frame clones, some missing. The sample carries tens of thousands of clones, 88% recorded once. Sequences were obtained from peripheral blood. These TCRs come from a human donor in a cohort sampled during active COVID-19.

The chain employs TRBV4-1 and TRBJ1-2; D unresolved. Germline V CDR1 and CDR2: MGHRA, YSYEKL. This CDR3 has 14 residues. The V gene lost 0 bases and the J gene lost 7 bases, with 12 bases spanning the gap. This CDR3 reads CASSQDQFLVGYTF. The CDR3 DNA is TGCGCCAGCAGCCAAGATCAGTTCTTGGTTGGCTACACCTTC.

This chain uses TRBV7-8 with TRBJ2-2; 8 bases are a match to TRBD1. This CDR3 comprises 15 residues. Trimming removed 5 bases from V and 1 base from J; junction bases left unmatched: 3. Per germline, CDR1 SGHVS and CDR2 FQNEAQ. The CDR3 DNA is TGTGCCAGCAGCATAGGGACAGGGAACACCGGGGAGCTGTTTTTT. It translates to CASSIGTGNTGELFF.

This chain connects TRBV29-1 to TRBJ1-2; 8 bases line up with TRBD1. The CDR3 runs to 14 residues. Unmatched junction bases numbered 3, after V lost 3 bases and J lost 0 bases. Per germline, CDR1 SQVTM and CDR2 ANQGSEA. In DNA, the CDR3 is TGCAGCGTTGAGGACAGGGCTTCTAACTATGGCTACACCTTC. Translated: CSVEDRASNYGYTF.

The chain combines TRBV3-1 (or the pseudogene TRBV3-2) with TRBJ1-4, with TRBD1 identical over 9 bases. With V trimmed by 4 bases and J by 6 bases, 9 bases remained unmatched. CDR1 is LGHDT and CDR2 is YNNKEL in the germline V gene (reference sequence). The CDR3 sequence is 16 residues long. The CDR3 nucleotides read TGTGCCAGCAGCCGGCAGGACAGGGGTTACGATGAAAAACTGTTTTTT. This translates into CASSRQDRGYDEKLFF.

CDR3 coding DNA: TGTGCCAGCGAAGGGGACCTTGGGACTACCCAGTACTTC. Its translation: CASEGDLGTTQYF. The chain links TRBV6-5 to TRBJ2-5; a possible D gene is TRBD2 (6 bases). CDR1 is MNHEY, CDR2 SVGAGI, per germline. The CDR3 covers 13 residues. V shed 8 bases and J shed 8 bases, with 18 bases lying between them.